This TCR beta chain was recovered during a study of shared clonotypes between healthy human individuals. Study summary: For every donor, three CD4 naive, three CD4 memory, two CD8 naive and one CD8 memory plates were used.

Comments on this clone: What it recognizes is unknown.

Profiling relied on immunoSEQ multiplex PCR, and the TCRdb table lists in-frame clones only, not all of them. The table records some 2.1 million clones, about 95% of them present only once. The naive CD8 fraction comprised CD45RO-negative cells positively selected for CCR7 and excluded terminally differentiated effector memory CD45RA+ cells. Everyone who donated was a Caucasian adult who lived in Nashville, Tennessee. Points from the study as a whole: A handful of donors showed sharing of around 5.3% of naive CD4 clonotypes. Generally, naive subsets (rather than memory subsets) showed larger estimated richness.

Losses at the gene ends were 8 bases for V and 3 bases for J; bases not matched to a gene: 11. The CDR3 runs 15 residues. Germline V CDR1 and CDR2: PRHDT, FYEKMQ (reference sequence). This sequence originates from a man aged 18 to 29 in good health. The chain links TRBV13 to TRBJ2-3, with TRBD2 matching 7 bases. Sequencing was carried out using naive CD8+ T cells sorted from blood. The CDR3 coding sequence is TGTGCCAGCGGGAGGGCGTCAGCCGGGACAGATACGCAGTATTTT. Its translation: CASGRASAGTDTQYF.